A single sample is the source of the 15 T cell receptor beta chains below, sequenced in a study of long-term antiretroviral therapy in people with HIV. Investigators performed immunoSEQ version v3.0 at survey level. Produced via immunoSEQ multiplex PCR; TCRdb's table is partial and in-frame only. The table lists roughly 20,000 clones, roughly 84% of them singletons. Here the sequenced sample was unsorted PBMCs, taken at the start of antiretroviral therapy. These receptors came from a man between 50 and 59 years old with HIV.

The chain links TRBV18 to TRBJ2-6; TRBD2 agrees at 15 bases. V dropped 3 bases and J dropped 0; count of bases not matched to a gene: 6. Germline V lookup: CDR1 KGHSH, CDR2 LQKENI. The CDR3 runs 20 residues. The CDR3 DNA follows: TGTGCCAGCTCACCTGACGGACTAGCGGGAGGGGTCTCTGGGGCCAACGTCCTGACTTTC. It specifies CASSPDGLAGGVSGANVLTF.

The gene calls are TRBV28 and TRBJ1-4; D is unclear. The CDR3 is made up of 15 amino acids. Per the germline V gene, CDR1 is MDHEN and CDR2 is SYDVKM. V was cut by 3 bases and J by 0 bases, with 8 bases left in between. CDR3 nucleotide sequence: TGTGCCAGCAGTTTCACAACTTCAACTAATGAAAAACTGTTTTTT. Amino acid sequence: CASSFTTSTNEKLFF.

This clone was detected only once. The CDR3 region is CASVGQGSSYNEQFF. The CDR3 DNA sequence: TGTGCCAGCGTCGGACAGGGGTCCTCCTACAATGAGCAGTTCTTC. The genes are TRBV7-9 and TRBJ2-1; 9 bases align to TRBD1. Germline V gene sequence: CDR1 SEHNR, CDR2 FQNEAQ (reference sequence). The CDR3 sequence is 15 residues long. After removal of 8 bases from V and 0 bases from J, the junction contained 5 bases not matched to a gene.

The V and J genes are TRBV14 and TRBJ1-1; perhaps TRBD1 as D (6 bases). This CDR3 is built from 11 residues. The V end lost 10 bases, the J end lost 8 bases, and 14 bases lay between the germline ends. Per the germline V gene, CDR1 is SGHDN and CDR2 is FVKESK. CDR3 sequence reads: CAIFRGDEAFF. The CDR3 bases are TGTGCCATATTTAGGGGGGACGAAGCTTTCTTT.

This clone has more than one count but fewer than ten. The CDR3 spells CASSIGSREYGYTF. DNA of the CDR3: TGTGCCAGCAGCATAGGGTCTCGTGAATATGGCTACACCTTC. The V call is TRBV5-4, the J call TRBJ1-2, with D unresolved. CDR1 and CDR2 from the germline V gene are SGHNT and YYREEE (reference sequence). Between the trimmed V and J ends, which lost 4 bases and 5 bases, there was a span of 15 bases. CDR3 length: 14 residues.

The J gene is TRBJ1-1, the V gene TRBV29-1, with D possibly being TRBD1 (6 bases). The V gene lost 1 base and the J gene lost 8 bases, with 11 bases spanning the gap. The CDR3 is 12 amino acids. The V gene's germline CDR1 is SQVTM and CDR2 ANQGSEA. CDR3 DNA: TGCAGCGTTGAAGGGAAAGGGACAGAAGCTTTCTTT. Protein product: CSVEGKGTEAFF.

This chain connects TRBV7-2 to TRBJ2-2; 7 bases map to TRBD2. V trimming: 3 bases; J trimming: 7 bases; junction bases outside the gene matches: 5. The germline V gene has CDR1 SGHTA and CDR2 FQGNSA. CDR3 length: 14 amino acids. For the CDR3, the DNA is TGTGCCAGCAGCTTCGGGGGAGGGGTCGGGGAGCTGTTTTTT. Amino acid sequence: CASSFGGGVGELFF.

The chain joins TRBV28 to TRBJ1-4, with a tentative D call TRBD1 (5 bases). V lost 7 bases and J lost 4, with 13 bases in between. Germline V lookup: CDR1 MDHEN, CDR2 SYDVKM. CDR3 length: 14 amino acids. The CDR3 nucleotides read TGTGCCAGCACCCGGACACTTTATAATGAAAAACTGTTTTTT. Translating it yields CASTRTLYNEKLFF.

V usage is TRBV9 and J usage is TRBJ2-3, with D tentatively TRBD1 (6 bases). Germline loops: CDR1 SGDLS, CDR2 YYNGEE. V lost 5 bases and J 3 bases, leaving 19 bases between the germline ends. The CDR3 spans 16 residues. CDR3 loop: CASRAGGGTGTDTQYF. The CDR3 bases are TGTGCCAGCAGGGCAGGTGGGGGAACAGGGACAGATACGCAGTATTTT.

This clone was found once. J is TRBJ1-4 and V is TRBV7-9; D ambiguous. The germline V gene has CDR1 SEHNR and CDR2 FQNEAQ (reference sequence). CDR3 length: 11 amino acids. V lost 3 bases, J lost 4 bases, and 0 bases lay in between. The CDR3 coding sequence is TGTGCCAGCAGCTTTAATGAAAAACTGTTTTTT. It encodes CASSFNEKLFF.

The chain employs TRBV28 and TRBJ2-3; 8 bases fit TRBD1. The germline V gene encodes CDR1 MDHEN and CDR2 SYDVKM. The CDR3 has 17 residues. V was pared by 2 bases and J by 2 bases, with 9 bases of the junction left unmatched. The CDR3 protein is CASSLEQGVSLTDTQYF. CDR3 sequence (DNA): TGTGCCAGCAGTTTAGAACAGGGGGTCTCACTCACAGATACGCAGTATTTT.

The rearrangement links TRBV30 to TRBJ2-5; TRBD1 might be the D (5 bases). This CDR3 is 12 amino acids long. The V and J ends lost 0 bases and 5 bases respectively, with 7 bases between them. From germline, CDR1 is GTSNPN and CDR2 SVGIG (reference sequence). The CDR3, as DNA: TGTGCCTGGAGTGTTGGGGCTGAGACCCAGTACTTC. Amino acid sequence: CAWSVGAETQYF.

With respect to this clone: Compared with germline, one end of the junction differs, possibly owing to a read error. The chain links TRBV18 to TRBJ1-2, with D perhaps TRBD1 (5 bases). Germline CDR1 and CDR2: KGHSH and LQKENI. This CDR3 contains 14 residues. The CDR3 nucleotides are TGTGCCAGCTCCCCACCAGGGTCAAGCTATGGCTACACCTTC. Protein sequence: CASSPPGSSYGYTF.

The gene calls are TRBV5-1 and TRBJ2-7; D perhaps matches TRBD2 (6 bases). This CDR3 has 13 amino acids. The germline V gene has CDR1 SGHRS and CDR2 YFSETQ. Trimming removed 0 bases at V and 3 bases at J, with 7 bases between. The CDR3 DNA reads TGCGCCAGCAGCTTGGGGGGGGACTACGAGCAGTACTTC. This gives the protein CASSLGGDYEQYF.

About this clone: An end of the junction differs from the germline gene, which may be a read error. V gene TRBV2 combines with J gene TRBJ2-3; 8 positions match TRBD2. Germline CDR1 is SNHLY and CDR2 is FYNNEI. The CDR3 is 14 residues long. The CDR3: CASSQAGGTDTQYF. The CDR3 region has the DNA TGTGCCAGCAGTCAAGCGGGGGGCACAGATACGCAGTATTTT.